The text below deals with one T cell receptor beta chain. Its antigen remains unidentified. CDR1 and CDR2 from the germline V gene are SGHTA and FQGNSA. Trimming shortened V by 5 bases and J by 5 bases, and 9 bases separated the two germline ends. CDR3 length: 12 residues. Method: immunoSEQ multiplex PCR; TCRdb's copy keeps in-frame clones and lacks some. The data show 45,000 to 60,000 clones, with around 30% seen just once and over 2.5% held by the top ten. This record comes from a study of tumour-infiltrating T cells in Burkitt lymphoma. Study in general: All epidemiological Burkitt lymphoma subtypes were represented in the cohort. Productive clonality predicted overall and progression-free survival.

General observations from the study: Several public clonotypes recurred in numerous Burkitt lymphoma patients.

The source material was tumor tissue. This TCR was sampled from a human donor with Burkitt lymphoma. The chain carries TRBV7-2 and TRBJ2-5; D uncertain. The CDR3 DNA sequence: TGTGCCAGCAGCCCCCAGTTGGAGACCCAGTACTTC. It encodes CASSPQLETQYF.